These T cell receptor beta chains were read from a single sample in a study of cytomegalovirus exposure and HLA in healthy donors. Only in-frame clones appear in the TCRdb table, and some are missing; sequencing was by immunoSEQ multiplex PCR. The sample carries around 250,000 clones, 90% recorded once. Sequenced material: PBMCs. These receptors were obtained from a woman aged 18-29 years in good health and CMV-seronegative. CDR3s include the opening cysteine and the closing phenylalanine or tryptophan. Each record gives: J gene, D gene, CDR3 length, V gene, CDR3 protein. The D gene is left open where the match is weak.

J gene: TRBJ2-1; D gene: TRBD2; CDR3 length: 15; V gene: TRBV9; CDR3 protein: CASSVGAGGYNEQFF
J gene: TRBJ1-6; D gene: NA; CDR3 length: 16; V gene: TRBV30; CDR3 protein: CAWSVSYRKNNSPLHF
J gene: TRBJ2-3; D gene: TRBD2; CDR3 length: 16; V gene: TRBV6-4; CDR3 protein: CASSDSASGSTDTQYF
J gene: TRBJ2-3; D gene: TRBD2; CDR3 length: 16; V gene: TRBV7-2; CDR3 protein: CASSLLAGGSTDTQYF
J gene: TRBJ2-1; D gene: TRBD2; CDR3 length: 17; V gene: TRBV27; CDR3 protein: CASSFVLSGGLLNEQFF
J gene: TRBJ2-1; D gene: NA; CDR3 length: 15; V gene: TRBV5-1; CDR3 protein: CASSGQGGSVNEQFF
J gene: TRBJ1-1; D gene: NA; CDR3 length: 14; V gene: TRBV11-1; CDR3 protein: CASSLFSTNTEAFF
J gene: TRBJ2-7; D gene: NA; CDR3 length: 15; V gene: TRBV5-6; CDR3 protein: CASSLGGAGVEEQYF
J gene: TRBJ1-5; D gene: NA; CDR3 length: 12; V gene: TRBV6-1; CDR3 protein: CASRGEAQPQHF
J gene: TRBJ1-5; D gene: NA; CDR3 length: 15; V gene: TRBV15; CDR3 protein: CATSRGFAHNQPQHF
J gene: TRBJ2-5; D gene: TRBD2; CDR3 length: 15; V gene: TRBV11-2; CDR3 protein: CASSSSGGRGETQYF
J gene: TRBJ2-3; D gene: TRBD2; CDR3 length: 16; V gene: TRBV19; CDR3 protein: CASSTRLAGRSDTQYF
J gene: TRBJ2-5; D gene: TRBD2; CDR3 length: 15; V gene: TRBV5-1; CDR3 protein: CASSLQRGGQETQYF
J gene: TRBJ2-2; D gene: NA; CDR3 length: 11; V gene: TRBV10-3; CDR3 protein: CAISDLGELFF
J gene: TRBJ2-3; D gene: NA; CDR3 length: 16; V gene: TRBV25-1; CDR3 protein: CASSDSQGGYSDTQYF
J gene: TRBJ1-1; D gene: NA; CDR3 length: 17; V gene: TRBV5-1; CDR3 protein: CASSVSGTASQNTEAFF
J gene: TRBJ2-1; D gene: TRBD2; CDR3 length: 16; V gene: TRBV28; CDR3 protein: CASSPGFSGGLNEQFF
J gene: TRBJ2-5; D gene: TRBD1; CDR3 length: 14; V gene: TRBV19; CDR3 protein: CASSKDRGQETQYF
J gene: TRBJ1-3; D gene: NA; CDR3 length: 14; V gene: TRBV7-2; CDR3 protein: CASSRDKSGNTIYF
J gene: TRBJ2-3; D gene: TRBD2; CDR3 length: 14; V gene: TRBV19; CDR3 protein: CASALAGGTDTQYF
J gene: TRBJ2-5; D gene: NA; CDR3 length: 14; V gene: TRBV6-5; CDR3 protein: CASSYDRVSGAQYF
J gene: TRBJ2-1; D gene: TRBD2; CDR3 length: 16; V gene: TRBV9; CDR3 protein: CASSSRSGGEYNEQFF
J gene: TRBJ2-3; D gene: TRBD2; CDR3 length: 15; V gene: TRBV5-1; CDR3 protein: CASRPSGGVVDTQYF
J gene: TRBJ1-1; D gene: NA; CDR3 length: 14; V gene: TRBV7-6; CDR3 protein: CASSLNSQGLEAFF
J gene: TRBJ2-5; D gene: TRBD2; CDR3 length: 15; V gene: TRBV2; CDR3 protein: CASRASGGPVETQYF
J gene: TRBJ2-1; D gene: TRBD2; CDR3 length: 15; V gene: TRBV9; CDR3 protein: CASSVEAGRGNEQFF
J gene: TRBJ1-4; D gene: NA; CDR3 length: 15; V gene: TRBV5-6; CDR3 protein: CASSLNTGTNEKLFF
J gene: TRBJ2-6; D gene: NA; CDR3 length: 15; V gene: TRBV19; CDR3 protein: CASSEAGAGANVLTF
J gene: TRBJ2-6; D gene: NA; CDR3 length: 19; V gene: TRBV27; CDR3 protein: CASTLDREHATPGANVLTF
J gene: TRBJ2-5; D gene: TRBD1; CDR3 length: 16; V gene: TRBV29-1; CDR3 protein: CSVKAGGRYYQETQYF
J gene: TRBJ1-5; D gene: TRBD1; CDR3 length: 17; V gene: TRBV7-9; CDR3 protein: CASSLAGGTGGGQPQHF
J gene: TRBJ1-1; D gene: NA; CDR3 length: 14; V gene: TRBV7-2; CDR3 protein: CASSYLTLNTEAFF
J gene: TRBJ2-5; D gene: NA; CDR3 length: 13; V gene: TRBV19; CDR3 protein: CASAPRDQETQYF
J gene: TRBJ2-3; D gene: TRBD2; CDR3 length: 17; V gene: TRBV7-3; CDR3 protein: CASSFDPTGGGADTQYF
J gene: TRBJ2-5; D gene: TRBD2; CDR3 length: 17; V gene: TRBV18; CDR3 protein: CASSPPITVAGKETQYF
J gene: TRBJ1-1; D gene: NA; CDR3 length: 12; V gene: TRBV5-8; CDR3 protein: CASSLVRTEAFF
J gene: TRBJ2-3; D gene: NA; CDR3 length: 15; V gene: TRBV5-1; CDR3 protein: CASSPRTLGVDTQYF
J gene: TRBJ2-3; D gene: NA; CDR3 length: 15; V gene: TRBV10-3; CDR3 protein: CAISLAYYSTDTQYF